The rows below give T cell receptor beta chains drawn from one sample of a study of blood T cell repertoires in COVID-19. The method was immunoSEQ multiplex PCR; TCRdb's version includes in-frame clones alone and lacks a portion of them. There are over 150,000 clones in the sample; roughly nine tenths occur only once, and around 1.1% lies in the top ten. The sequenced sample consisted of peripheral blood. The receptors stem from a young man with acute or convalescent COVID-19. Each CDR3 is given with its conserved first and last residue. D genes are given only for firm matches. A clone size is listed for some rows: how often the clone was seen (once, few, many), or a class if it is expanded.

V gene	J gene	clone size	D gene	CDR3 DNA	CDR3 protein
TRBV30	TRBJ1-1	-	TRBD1	TGTGCCTGGACTTACAGGGGGTCTGAAGCTTTCTTT	CAWTYRGSEAFF
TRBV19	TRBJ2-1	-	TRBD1	TGTGCCAGTAGACCGGGACAGGGTGGAAATGAGCAGTTCTTC	CASRPGQGGNEQFF
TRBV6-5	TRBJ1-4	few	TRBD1	TGTGCCAGCAGTTATTACAGGGGACGAGGAAAACTGTTTTTT	CASSYYRGRGKLFF
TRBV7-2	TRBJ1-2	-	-	TGTGCCAGCAGCTCGACAGGACCCTATGGCTACACCTTC	CASSSTGPYGYTF
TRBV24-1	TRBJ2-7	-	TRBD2	TGTGCCACCGTGAGGACTAGCGGGAGGGCTCACCTTTATTACGAGCAGTACTTC	CATVRTSGRAHLYYEQYF
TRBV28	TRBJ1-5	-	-	TGTGCCAGCAGTCCTACAGGTGCCCATCAGCCCCAGCATTTT	CASSPTGAHQPQHF
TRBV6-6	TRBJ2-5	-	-	TGTGCCAGCAGTTACCCGAGGGAGACCCAGTACTTC	CASSYPRETQYF
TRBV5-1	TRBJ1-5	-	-	TGCGCCAGCAGCACCTCAGGGAATCAGCCCCAGCATTTT	CASSTSGNQPQHF
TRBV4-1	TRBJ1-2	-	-	TGCGCCAGCAGCCGGTCCCGACTCAACCAGGGGCTAGAGGGCTACACCTTC	CASSRSRLNQGLEGYTF
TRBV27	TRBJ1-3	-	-	TGTGCCAGCAGTGCCCATTCGGGGGCTGGAAACACCATATATTTT	CASSAHSGAGNTIYF
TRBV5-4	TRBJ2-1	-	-	TGTGCCAGCAGTACCGGGGTTACTAGTGAGAATGAGCAGTTCTTC	CASSTGVTSENEQFF
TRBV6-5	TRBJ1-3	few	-	TGTGCCAGCATGACAGCCGTGGGAAACACCATATATTTT	CASMTAVGNTIYF
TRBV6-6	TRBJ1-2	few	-	TGTGCCAGCAGCAGGGGCGCGATATCCTATGGCTACACCTTC	CASSRGAISYGYTF
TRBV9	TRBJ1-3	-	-	TGTGCCAGCAGCGTAGCTGAAGGAGGCTCTGGAAACACCATATATTTT	CASSVAEGGSGNTIYF
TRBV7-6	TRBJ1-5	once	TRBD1	TGTGCCAGCGGGACAGGGAATGCCCAGCATTTT	CASGTGNAQHF
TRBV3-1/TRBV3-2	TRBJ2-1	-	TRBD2	TGTGCCAGCAGCCCCCTGAGGGAAGCGGGAGTGAATGAGCAGTTCTTC	CASSPLREAGVNEQFF
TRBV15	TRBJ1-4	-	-	TGTGCCACCAGCAGAGATAGTGAAAAACTGTTTTTT	CATSRDSEKLFF
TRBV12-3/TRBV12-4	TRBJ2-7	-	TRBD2	TGTGCCAGCAGACCTCCGGGACTAGAGCAGTACTTC	CASRPPGLEQYF
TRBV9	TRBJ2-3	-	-	TGTGCCAGCAGCCCCAGCGGTATTGATACGCAGTATTTT	CASSPSGIDTQYF
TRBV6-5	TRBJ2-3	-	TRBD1	TGTGCCAGTCACCGGGACAGGGGCACAGATACGCAGTATTTT	CASHRDRGTDTQYF
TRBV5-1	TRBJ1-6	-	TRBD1	TGCGCCAGCAGCACGGGGACAGGGGGTAATTCACCCCTCCACTTT	CASSTGTGGNSPLHF
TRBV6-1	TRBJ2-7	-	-	TGTGCCAGCAGTGAATCGGGGTCCCTGAGGTACGAGCAGTACTTC	CASSESGSLRYEQYF
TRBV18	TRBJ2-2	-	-	TGTGCCAGCTCATCGGGACACCAGAACACCGGGGAGCTGTTTTTT	CASSSGHQNTGELFF
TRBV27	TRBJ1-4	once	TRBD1	TGTGCCAGCAGTCTACGGACAGGACCTTCAACTAATGAAAAACTGTTTTTT	CASSLRTGPSTNEKLFF
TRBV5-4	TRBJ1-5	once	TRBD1	TGTGCCAGCAGCCTGGACAGGGATCAGCCCCAGCATTTT	CASSLDRDQPQHF
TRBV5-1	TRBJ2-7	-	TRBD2	TGCGCCAGCAGCCCCGGACTAGCGGGGTTAGGCGAGCAGTACTTC	CASSPGLAGLGEQYF
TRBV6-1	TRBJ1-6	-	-	TGTGCCAGCAGTGAGACGGGTAATTCACCCCTCCACTTT	CASSETGNSPLHF
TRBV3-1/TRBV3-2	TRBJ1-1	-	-	TGTGCCAGCAGCCATACACCCTCGAGGGCTTTCTTT	CASSHTPSRAFF
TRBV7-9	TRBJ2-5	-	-	TGTGCCAGCAGCTTAGATATACGTTGGCTCCAAGAGACCCAGTACTTC	CASSLDIRWLQETQYF
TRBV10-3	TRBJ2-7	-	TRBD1	TGTGCCATCAGTGACCGGACAGGATTCTACGAGCAGTACTTC	CAISDRTGFYEQYF
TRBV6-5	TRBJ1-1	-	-	TGTGCCAGCAGTCGACAGGCCATGAACACTGAAGCTTTCTTT	CASSRQAMNTEAFF
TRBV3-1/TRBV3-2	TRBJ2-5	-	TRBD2	TGTGCCAGCAGCCAAGCGGTGTCTAGCGGGAGAGGTTTGACACAAGAGACCCAGTACTTC	CASSQAVSSGRGLTQETQYF
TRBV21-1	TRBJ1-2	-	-	TGTGCCAGCAGCGAAGGACAGCGTCACTATGGCTACACCTTC	CASSEGQRHYGYTF
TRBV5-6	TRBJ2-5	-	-	TGTGCCAGCAGCTTATGGGAGGCAGAGACCCAGTACTTC	CASSLWEAETQYF
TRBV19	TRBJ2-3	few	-	TGTGCCAGTAGTGTCCAGGTCACAGATACGCAGTATTTT	CASSVQVTDTQYF
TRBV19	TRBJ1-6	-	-	TGTGCCAGTAGTGAGGAGGATTCACCCCTCCACTTT	CASSEEDSPLHF
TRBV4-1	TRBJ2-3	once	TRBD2	TGCGCCAGCAGCCCGCGACTAGCGCGCGATCTCAGCACAGATACGCAGTATTTT	CASSPRLARDLSTDTQYF
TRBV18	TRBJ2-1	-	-	TGTGCCAGCTCACCGGCCCTCGCCTCCTACAATGAGCAGTTCTTC	CASSPALASYNEQFF
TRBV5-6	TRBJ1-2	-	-	TGTGCCAGCAGCTTGATAGGCGGGGAAACTAACTATGGCTACACCTTC	CASSLIGGETNYGYTF
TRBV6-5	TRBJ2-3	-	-	TGTGCCAGCAGTTACCATATGAGCGGGTCTGATACGCAGTATTTT	CASSYHMSGSDTQYF
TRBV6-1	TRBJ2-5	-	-	TGTGCCAGCAGTGAATGGGGCAGGGGCCACCAAGAGACCCAGTACTTC	CASSEWGRGHQETQYF
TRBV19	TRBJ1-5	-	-	TGTGCCAGTCGGACAGTATATAGCAATCAGCCCCAGCATTTT	CASRTVYSNQPQHF
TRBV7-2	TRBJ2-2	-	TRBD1	TGTGCCAGCAGCCCGACAGGGTGGTACACCGGGGAGCTGTTTTTT	CASSPTGWYTGELFF
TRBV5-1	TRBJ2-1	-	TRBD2	TGCGCCAGCAGCTTGGGTACAGGACTAGCGGGAAGAAATGAGCAGTTCTTC	CASSLGTGLAGRNEQFF
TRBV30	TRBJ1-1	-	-	TGTGCCTGGAACAGGGCTGAGGCCACTGAAGCTTTCTTT	CAWNRAEATEAFF
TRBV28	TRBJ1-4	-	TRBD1	TGTGCCAGCAGTTTTACAGGGGGCCCGCTAAATGAAAAACTGTTTTTT	CASSFTGGPLNEKLFF
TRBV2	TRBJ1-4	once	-	TGTGCCAGCAGTGAAGGGACCCGACCAGGGGAAAAACTGTTTTTT	CASSEGTRPGEKLFF
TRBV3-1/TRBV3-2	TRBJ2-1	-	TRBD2	TGTGCCAGCAGCCGACTAGCGGGAGAGGGTGAGCAGTTCTTC	CASSRLAGEGEQFF
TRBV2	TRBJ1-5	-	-	TGTGCCAGCAGTGATCGGAATCAGCCCCAGCATTTT	CASSDRNQPQHF
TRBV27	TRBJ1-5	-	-	TGTGCCAGCAGTTTAGAGGGATCTAGCAATCAGCCCCAGCATTTT	CASSLEGSSNQPQHF
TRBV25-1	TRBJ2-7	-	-	TGTGCCACCACGGGAATAGGGAAAAGCTCCTACGAGCAGTACTTC	CATTGIGKSSYEQYF
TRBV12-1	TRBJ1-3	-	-	TGTGCCAGCAGCGATTTAGCCCCCTCTGGAAACACCATATATTTT	CASSDLAPSGNTIYF
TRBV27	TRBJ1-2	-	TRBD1	TGTGCCAGCAGCCGTGGACAGGGGAAGTATGGCTACACCTTC	CASSRGQGKYGYTF
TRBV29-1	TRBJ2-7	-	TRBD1	TGCAGCGTTTCATGGACAGGGGGGTACGAGCAGTACTTC	CSVSWTGGYEQYF
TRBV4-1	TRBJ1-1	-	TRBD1	TGCGCCAGCAGCCACGGGGGACAGGGGGTTTCTGAAGCTTTCTTT	CASSHGGQGVSEAFF